Below are 19 T cell receptor beta chains sequenced from a single sample in a study of identical twins. TCRdb analysed the 5' RACE reads with MiXCR anew, one entry per CDR3 protein. The sample consists of roughly 770,000 distinct CDR3 sequences, roughly 18% of them appearing once. The same data also went into a second study, on T cells expressing NK-cell markers.

Sequencing was done on a sample of PBMCs. The receptor set was obtained from a woman between 18 and 30 years old in good health.

This clonotype showed up just a few times. CDR3 loop: CATAINVGAEQFF. DNA of the CDR3: TGTGCCACCGCAATAAACGTGGGGGCTGAGCAGTTCTTC. This chain links TRBV15 with TRBJ2-1, with D possibly being TRBD1 (6 bases). CDR1 and CDR2 from the germline V gene are LNHNV and YYDKDF (reference sequence). The CDR3 is made up of 13 amino acids. V lost 8 bases and J lost 9, with 17 bases in between.

V gene TRBV12-3 or TRBV12-4 combines with J gene TRBJ2-4; TRBD2 is a possible D gene (6 bases). V gave up 0 bases and J gave up 1 base, with 10 bases separating them. CDR3 length: 16 residues. CDR3 residues: CASSLARGQAKNIQYF. CDR3 DNA: TGTGCCAGCAGTTTAGCGCGGGGTCAGGCCAAAAACATTCAGTACTTC.

The genes are TRBV6-1 and TRBJ1-3; maybe TRBD1 (6 bases). This CDR3 comprises 14 residues. CDR1 and CDR2 (germline): MNHNS, SASEGT. Trimming cost V 6 bases and J 4 bases, with 13 bases left between them. The CDR3 spells CASRTGLTGNTIYF. The CDR3 DNA reads as TGTGCCAGCAGGACAGGTCTGACCGGAAACACCATATATTTT.

In this sample, this clonotype turned up a few times. CDR3 coding DNA: TGCAGCGTTACGACGGGACTAGTAGGGAGCAATGAGCAGTTCTTC. Translated: CSVTTGLVGSNEQFF. V is TRBV29-1 and J is TRBJ2-1; 8 bases align to TRBD2. CDR3 length: 15 amino acids. V was clipped by 5 bases and J by 6 bases; unmatched bases: 12. The germline V gene has CDR1 SQVTM and CDR2 ANQGSEA.

This clonotype came up a few times. The V call is TRBV5-5, the J call TRBJ2-7; possible D gene TRBD1, 6 bases. Trimming took 4 bases from V and 1 from J, leaving 15 bases between them. The germline V gene has CDR1 SGHKS and CDR2 YYEKEE (reference sequence). The CDR3 is made up of 15 amino acids. The CDR3 sequence is CASSRLRTVSYEQYF. As DNA, the CDR3 is TGTGCCAGCAGCCGACTCCGGACAGTTTCCTACGAGCAGTACTTC.

This clonotype appeared a few times. The chain joins TRBV20-1 to TRBJ2-1, with TRBD2 matching over 8 bases. This CDR3 region has 16 residues. Germline-derived CDR1 and CDR2 are DFQATT and SNEGSKA (reference sequence). Trimming removed 3 bases from V and 0 bases from J; junction bases left unmatched: 7. The CDR3 here is CSASPQRGSSYNEQFF. Here the CDR3 DNA reads TGCAGTGCTAGTCCCCAGCGGGGGAGCTCCTACAATGAGCAGTTCTTC.

In this sample, this clonotype turned up a few times. The rearrangement links TRBV30 to TRBJ2-3, with TRBD2 matching 10 bases. The CDR3 has 17 amino acids. Germline assignment: CDR1 GTSNPN and CDR2 SVGIG (reference sequence). Losses at the gene ends were 1 base for V and 6 bases for J; bases not matched to a gene: 13. As DNA, the CDR3 is TGTGCCTGGAGTGGGGGTACGGGACTAGCGTACCTGGATACGCAGTATTTT. Translation: CAWSGGTGLAYLDTQYF.

V is TRBV27 and J is TRBJ2-5; TRBD1 matches at 7 bases. The CDR3 spans 16 residues. Trimming took 1 base from V and 1 from J; bases not matched to a gene: 6. Germline V lookup: CDR1 MNHEY, CDR2 SMNVEV (reference sequence). Here the CDR3 reads CASSLLGGVGQETQYF. CDR3 nucleotide sequence: TGTGCCAGCAGTTTATTAGGGGGCGTGGGCCAAGAGACCCAGTACTTC.

This clonotype has just a few counts. The chain joins TRBV12-5 to TRBJ2-7, with D tentatively TRBD2 (5 bases). CDR3 size: 15 residues. CDR1 is LGHNT, CDR2 FRNRAP, per germline. Between the trimmed V and J ends, which lost 6 bases and 1 base, there was a span of 16 bases. CDR3 DNA: TGTGCTAGTGGGCCTGCCCGGGGTGGGTCCTACGAGCAGTACTTC. Protein: CASGPARGGSYEQYF.

The chain employs TRBV29-1 and TRBJ1-1, with TRBD1 as a possible D gene (5 bases). The length of the CDR3 is 12 residues. V shed 4 bases and J shed 8 bases, with 14 bases lying between them. Germline V gene data show CDR1 as SQVTM and CDR2 as ANQGSEA. CDR3 sequence reads: CSVGGAGKEAFF. Written as DNA, the CDR3 is TGCAGCGTTGGAGGGGCCGGAAAAGAAGCTTTCTTT.

This clonotype was detected only a few times. The junction departs from the called germline gene at one end, perhaps through a read error. The CDR3 region is CASSRDRDPYDEQFF. The CDR3 DNA reads as TGTGCCAGCAGCAGGGACAGGGACCCCTACGATGAGCAGTTCTTC. This rearrangement joins TRBV5-5 to TRBJ2-1, with 9 nucleotides matching TRBD1. CDR1 is SGHKS and CDR2 is YYEKEE in the germline V gene (reference sequence). The CDR3 spans 15 residues.

This clonotype was detected a few times. V gene TRBV11-2 combines with J gene TRBJ2-1, with a weak D call TRBD2 (6 bases). V was cut by 5 bases and J by 9 bases, with 14 bases left in between. Germline CDR1 SGHAT, CDR2 FQNNGV. The CDR3 contains 13 residues. The CDR3 loop is CASSLYPAGEQFF. DNA for the CDR3: TGTGCCAGCAGCCTCTACCCAGCGGGTGAGCAGTTCTTC. Full variable domain (remainder filled in from reference TRBV11-2 and TRBJ2-1): EAGVAQSPRYKIIEKRQSVAFWCNPISGHATLYWYQQILGQGPKLLIQFQNNGVVDDSQLPKDRFSAERLKGVDSTLKIQPAKLEDSAVYLCASSLYPAGEQFFGPGTRLTVL.

The chain carries TRBV12-3 or TRBV12-4 and TRBJ1-1; TRBD1 matches 9 bases. V lost 7 bases and J lost 7; bases outside the gene matches: 10. CDR3 length: 14 amino acids. The chain's CDR3 is CASISGDRVREAFF. The CDR3 DNA reads as TGTGCCAGCATCTCCGGGGACAGGGTTCGTGAAGCTTTCTTT.

This chain uses TRBV29-1 with TRBJ2-3; 8 nucleotides line up with TRBD2. This CDR3 is 13 amino acids long. With 3 bases clipped from V and 4 bases from J, the junction kept 3 bases outside the gene matches. Per the germline V gene, CDR1 is SQVTM and CDR2 is ANQGSEA. CDR3 in DNA: TGCAGCGTTGAGTCGGGGGGGTCAGATACGCAGTATTTT. Residues: CSVESGGSDTQYF.

V and J are TRBV5-1 and TRBJ2-5; D remains ambiguous. Germline CDR1 reads SGHRS; CDR2 reads YFSETQ. Trimming left V 9 bases short and J 5 bases short, with 17 bases between. The CDR3 loop spans 13 amino acids. CDR3 amino acids: CATRESPVETQYF. The CDR3 bases are TGCGCCACCCGAGAGTCACCAGTGGAGACCCAGTACTTC.

This clonotype appeared a few times. V gene TRBV7-3 combines with J gene TRBJ2-7; 7 nucleotides line up with TRBD2. Looked up from germline, CDR1 is SGHTA and CDR2 is FQGTGA. V lost 5 bases, J lost 0 bases, and 7 bases stayed unmatched. The CDR3 sequence is 15 residues long. Here the CDR3 DNA reads TGTGCCAGCAGCCTCGTGGGGGGGGACTCCTACGAGCAGTACTTC. Translating gives CASSLVGGDSYEQYF.

This clonotype was seen more than once but under ten times. The chain uses TRBV12-3 or TRBV12-4 and TRBJ2-2; the D is unclear. V was trimmed by 5 bases and J by 1 base, leaving 11 bases between them. The CDR3 is made up of 15 amino acids. CDR3 coding DNA: TGTGCCAGCAGTAGATCCCGAAGGAACACCGGGGAGCTGTTTTTT. This translates into CASSRSRRNTGELFF.

This clonotype came up a few times. A junction boundary mismatches the germline segment, possibly from a read error. This chain uses TRBV5-1 with TRBJ2-3; no reliable D call. This CDR3 spans 13 amino acids. Germline CDR1 reads SGHRS; CDR2 reads YFSETQ. The CDR3 coding sequence is TGCGCCAGCGGCTTAAAGCCCCTAGATACGCAGTATTTT. This codes for CASGLKPLDTQYF.

The rearrangement links TRBV12-3 or TRBV12-4 to TRBJ2-2; 8 bases map to TRBD2. The CDR3 is 17 residues long. The junction had 12 bases not matched to a gene; V was cut back by 5 bases and J by 4 bases. CDR3 residues: CASSQITGGPSTGELFF. The CDR3 DNA reads as TGTGCCAGCAGTCAGATAACGGGGGGGCCATCCACCGGGGAGCTGTTTTTT.